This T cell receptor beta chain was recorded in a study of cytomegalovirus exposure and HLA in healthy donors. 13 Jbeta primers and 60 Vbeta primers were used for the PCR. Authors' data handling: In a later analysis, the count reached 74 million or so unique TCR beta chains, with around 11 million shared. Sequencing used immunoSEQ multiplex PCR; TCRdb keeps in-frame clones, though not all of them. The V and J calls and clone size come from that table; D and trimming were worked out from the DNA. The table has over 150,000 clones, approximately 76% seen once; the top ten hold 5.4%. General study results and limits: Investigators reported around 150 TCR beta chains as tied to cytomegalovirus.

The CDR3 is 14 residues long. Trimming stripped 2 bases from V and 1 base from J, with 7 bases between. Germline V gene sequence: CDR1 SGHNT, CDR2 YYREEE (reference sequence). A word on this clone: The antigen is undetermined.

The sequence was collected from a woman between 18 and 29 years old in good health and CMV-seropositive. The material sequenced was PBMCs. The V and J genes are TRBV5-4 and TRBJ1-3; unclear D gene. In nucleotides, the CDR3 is TGTGCCAGCAGCTTATCGGGGTCTGGAAACACCATATATTTT. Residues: CASSLSGSGNTIYF.